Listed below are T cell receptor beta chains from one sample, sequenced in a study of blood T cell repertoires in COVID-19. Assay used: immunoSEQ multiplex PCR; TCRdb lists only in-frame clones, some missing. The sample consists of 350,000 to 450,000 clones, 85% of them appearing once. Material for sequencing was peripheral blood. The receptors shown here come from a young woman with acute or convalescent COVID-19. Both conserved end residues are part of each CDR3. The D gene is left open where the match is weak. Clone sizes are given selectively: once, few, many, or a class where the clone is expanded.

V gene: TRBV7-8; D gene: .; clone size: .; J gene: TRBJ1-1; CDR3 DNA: TGTGCCAGCAGCTTAGCGCGACTTCGAGGCGGGGACACTGAAGCTTTCTTT; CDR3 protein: CASSLARLRGGDTEAFF
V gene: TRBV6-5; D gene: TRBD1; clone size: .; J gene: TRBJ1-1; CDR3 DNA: TGTGCCAGCAGGGGACAGGGGCTGAACACTGAAGCTTTCTTT; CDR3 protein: CASRGQGLNTEAFF
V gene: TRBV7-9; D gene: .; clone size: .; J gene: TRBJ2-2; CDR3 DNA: TGTGCCAGCAGCTTGGGCATCTTACGCGCCGGGGAGCTGTTTTTT; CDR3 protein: CASSLGILRAGELFF
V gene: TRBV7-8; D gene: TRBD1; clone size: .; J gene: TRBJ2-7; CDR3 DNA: TGTGCCAGCAGCCTCGGACAGGCCGAGCAGTACTTC; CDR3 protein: CASSLGQAEQYF
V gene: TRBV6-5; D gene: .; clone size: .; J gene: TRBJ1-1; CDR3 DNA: TGTGCCAGCAGTTACGGGCCCTTAAACACTGAAGCTTTCTTT; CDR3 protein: CASSYGPLNTEAFF
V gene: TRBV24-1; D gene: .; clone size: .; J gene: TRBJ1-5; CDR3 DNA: TGTGCCACCAGTGGCGACAGGACCAATCAGCCCCAGCATTTT; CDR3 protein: CATSGDRTNQPQHF
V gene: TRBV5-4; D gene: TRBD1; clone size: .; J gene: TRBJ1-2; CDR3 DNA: TGTGCCAGCAGCCCATGGGACAGGGACACCTATGGCTACACCTTC; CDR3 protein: CASSPWDRDTYGYTF
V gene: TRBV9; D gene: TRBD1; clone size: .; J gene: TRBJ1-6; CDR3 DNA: TGTGCCAGCGGTACAGGGGATAATTCACCCCTCCACTTT; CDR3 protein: CASGTGDNSPLHF
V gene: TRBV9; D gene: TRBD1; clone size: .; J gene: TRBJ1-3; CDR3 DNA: TGTGCCAGCAGCGTAGAGACAGGGGCTGGAAACACCATATATTTT; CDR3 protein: CASSVETGAGNTIYF
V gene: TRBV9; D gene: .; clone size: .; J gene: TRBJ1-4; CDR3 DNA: TGTGCCAGCAGCCCTTACCACAGGAATGAAAAACTGTTTTTT; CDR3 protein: CASSPYHRNEKLFF
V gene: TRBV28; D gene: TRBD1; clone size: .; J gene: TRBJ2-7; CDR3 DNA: TGTGCCAGCAGGACAGGGGGCATCTACGAGCAGTACTTC; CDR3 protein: CASRTGGIYEQYF
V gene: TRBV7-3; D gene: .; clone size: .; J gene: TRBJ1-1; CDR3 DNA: TGTGCCAGCAGCTGGGGGGGAACAACTGAAGCTTTCTTT; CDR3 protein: CASSWGGTTEAFF
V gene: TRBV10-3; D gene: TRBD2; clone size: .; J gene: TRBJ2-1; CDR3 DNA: TGTGCCATCAGTGCCCCGACTAGCGGGAGTTCCCCCAATGAGCAGTTCTTC; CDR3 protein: CAISAPTSGSSPNEQFF
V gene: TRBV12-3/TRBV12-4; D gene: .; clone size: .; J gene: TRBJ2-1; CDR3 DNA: TGTGCCAGCAGTTTGTGGGCAGGTGAGCAGTTCTTC; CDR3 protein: CASSLWAGEQFF
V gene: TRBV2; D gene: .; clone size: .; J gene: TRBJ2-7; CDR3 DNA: TGTGCCAGCAGTGTTTTCTCTAGCGCCGCCACCTACGAGCAGTACTTC; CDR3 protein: CASSVFSSAATYEQYF
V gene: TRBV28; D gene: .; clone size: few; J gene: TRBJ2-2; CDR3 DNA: TGTGCCAGCAGCCAAGCAGGGGTGCTAACCGGGGAGCTGTTTTTT; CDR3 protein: CASSQAGVLTGELFF
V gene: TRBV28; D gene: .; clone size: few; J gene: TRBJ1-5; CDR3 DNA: TGTGCCAGCAGTTCGGACGGGGGAAATCAGCCCCAGCATTTT; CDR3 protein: CASSSDGGNQPQHF
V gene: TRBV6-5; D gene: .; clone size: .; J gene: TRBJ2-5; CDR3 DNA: TGTGCCAGCAGGGACAGCCAAGAGACCCAGTACTTC; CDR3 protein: CASRDSQETQYF
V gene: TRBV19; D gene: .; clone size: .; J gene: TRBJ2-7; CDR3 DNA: TGTGCCAGTAGTATCCGAGGAGGCATCTACGAGCAGTACTTC; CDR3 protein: CASSIRGGIYEQYF
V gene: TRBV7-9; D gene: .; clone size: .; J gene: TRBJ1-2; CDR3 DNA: TGTGCCAGCAGCCCGCCGGGTGGCTCAAGCAATGGCTACACCTTC; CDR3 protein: CASSPPGGSSNGYTF
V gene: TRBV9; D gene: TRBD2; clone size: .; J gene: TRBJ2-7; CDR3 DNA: TGTGCCAGCAGCGTAGCGGCTAGCGGGCCCTACGAGCAGTACTTC; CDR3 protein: CASSVAASGPYEQYF
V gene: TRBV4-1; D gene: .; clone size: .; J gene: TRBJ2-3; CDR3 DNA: TGCGCCAGCAGCCAAGGTCAAAGCGGTCCTGGCACAGATACGCAGTATTTT; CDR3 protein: CASSQGQSGPGTDTQYF
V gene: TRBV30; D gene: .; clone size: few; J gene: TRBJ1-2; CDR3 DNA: TGTGCCTGGAAGGGAGCCGACTATGGCTACACCTTC; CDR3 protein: CAWKGADYGYTF
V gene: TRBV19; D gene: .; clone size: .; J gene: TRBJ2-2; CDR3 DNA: TGTGCCAGTAGTCTTCGACAGGTTGGCGGGGAGCTGTTTTTT; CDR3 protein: CASSLRQVGGELFF
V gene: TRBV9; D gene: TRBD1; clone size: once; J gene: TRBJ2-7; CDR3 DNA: TGTGCCAGCAGCGTAGGTGCTAGGGACAGGGTGGGCGAGCAGTACTTC; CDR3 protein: CASSVGARDRVGEQYF
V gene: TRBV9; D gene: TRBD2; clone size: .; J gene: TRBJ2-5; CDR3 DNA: TGTGCCAGCAGCGGGGCTAGCGGGGGCGCCGGGGAGACCCAGTACTTC; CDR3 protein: CASSGASGGAGETQYF
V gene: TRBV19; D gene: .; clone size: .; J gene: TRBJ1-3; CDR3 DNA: TGTGCCAGTCCGTCCCCGGGACAAGTGGGAAACACCATATATTTT; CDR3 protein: CASPSPGQVGNTIYF
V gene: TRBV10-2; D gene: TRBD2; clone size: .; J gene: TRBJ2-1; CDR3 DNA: TGCGCCAGCACTCCTAGCGGGTCCTACAATGAGCAGTTCTTC; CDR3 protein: CASTPSGSYNEQFF
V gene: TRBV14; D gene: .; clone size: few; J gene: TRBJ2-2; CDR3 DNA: TGTGCCAGCAGCCAAGGCAGGGGAACCGGGGAGCTGTTTTTT; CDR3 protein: CASSQGRGTGELFF
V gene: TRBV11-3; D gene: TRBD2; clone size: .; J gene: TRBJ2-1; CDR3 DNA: TGTGCCAGCAGCTCGGGACTAGACCGTGGTGATGAGCAGTTCTTC; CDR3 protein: CASSSGLDRGDEQFF
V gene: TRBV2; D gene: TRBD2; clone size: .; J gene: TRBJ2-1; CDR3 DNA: TGTGCCAGCAGTTCCCGGACTAGCGGGGGGGCATGGAATGAGCAGTTCTTC; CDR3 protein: CASSSRTSGGAWNEQFF
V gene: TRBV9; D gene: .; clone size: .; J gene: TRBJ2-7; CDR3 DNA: TGTGCCAGCAGCGTAGAGGGGGGGGCCGGGCAGTACTTC; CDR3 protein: CASSVEGGAGQYF
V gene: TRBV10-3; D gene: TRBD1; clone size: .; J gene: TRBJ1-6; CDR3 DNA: TGTGCCATCAGTGAACAGGGGTTGAATAATTCACCCCTCCACTTT; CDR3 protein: CAISEQGLNNSPLHF
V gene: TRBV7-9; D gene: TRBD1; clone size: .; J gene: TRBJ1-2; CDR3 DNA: TGTGCCAGCAGCTTACCCGGACAGGGGTATGGCTACACCTTC; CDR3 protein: CASSLPGQGYGYTF
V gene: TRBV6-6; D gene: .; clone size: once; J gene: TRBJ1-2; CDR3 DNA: TGTGCCAGCAGCACGGACGGGGACTATGGCTACACCTTC; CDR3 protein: CASSTDGDYGYTF
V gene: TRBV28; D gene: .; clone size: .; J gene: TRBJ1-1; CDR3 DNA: TGTGCCAGCAGGTTAACGGGGGGAGGAACTGAAGCTTTCTTT; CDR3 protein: CASRLTGGGTEAFF
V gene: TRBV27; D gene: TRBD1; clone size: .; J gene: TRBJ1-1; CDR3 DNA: TGTGCCAGCAGTTCAGATGCCGGGACAGCCTTATTGAACACTGAAGCTTTCTTT; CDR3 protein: CASSSDAGTALLNTEAFF
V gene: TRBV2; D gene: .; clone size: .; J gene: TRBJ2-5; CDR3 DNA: TGTGCCAGCAGAGAAACCCTCCCTTCGAGGGGGGAGACCCAGTACTTC; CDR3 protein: CASRETLPSRGETQYF
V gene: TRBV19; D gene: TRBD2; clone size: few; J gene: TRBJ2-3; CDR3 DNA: TGTGCCAGTAGGCTAGCGGGAGACGACGATACGCAGTATTTT; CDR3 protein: CASRLAGDDDTQYF
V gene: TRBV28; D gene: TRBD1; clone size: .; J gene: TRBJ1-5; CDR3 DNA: TGTGCCAGCAGTTATACCCAGGGGGCAAGGCAGCCCCAGCATTTT; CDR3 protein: CASSYTQGARQPQHF
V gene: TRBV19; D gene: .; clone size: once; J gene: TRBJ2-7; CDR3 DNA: TGTGCCAGTAGTATCGACCGAGGGGGGGACGAGCAGTACTTC; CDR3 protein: CASSIDRGGDEQYF
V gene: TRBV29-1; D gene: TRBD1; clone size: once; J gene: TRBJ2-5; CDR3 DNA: TGCAGCGTGGACAGGGGGCAAGAGACCCAGTACTTC; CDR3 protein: CSVDRGQETQYF
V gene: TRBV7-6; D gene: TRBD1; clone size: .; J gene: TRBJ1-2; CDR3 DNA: TGTGCCAGCAGCCCGACAGGGCTTATTAACTATGGCTACACCTTC; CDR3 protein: CASSPTGLINYGYTF
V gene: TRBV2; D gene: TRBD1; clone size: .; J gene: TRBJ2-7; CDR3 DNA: TGTGCCAGCTGGACAGGGGCCTACGAGCAGTACTTC; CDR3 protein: CASWTGAYEQYF
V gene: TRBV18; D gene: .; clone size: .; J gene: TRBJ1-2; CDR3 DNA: TGTGCCAGCTCACTGGAGACAGGAGAAGGCTACACCTTC; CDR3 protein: CASSLETGEGYTF
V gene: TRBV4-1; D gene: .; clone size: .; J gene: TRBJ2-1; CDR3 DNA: TGCGCCAGCAGCCATGAGGAGCCGAACAATGAGCAGTTCTTC; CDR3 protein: CASSHEEPNNEQFF
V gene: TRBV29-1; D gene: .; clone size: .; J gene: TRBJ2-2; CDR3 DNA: TGCAGCGGAAGAGGGGGAACCGGGGAGCTGTTTTTT; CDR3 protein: CSGRGGTGELFF
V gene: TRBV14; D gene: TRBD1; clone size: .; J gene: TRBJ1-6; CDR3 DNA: TGTGCCAGCAGCCTCGTCGGGACAGGGGGAGGACCCCTCCACTTT; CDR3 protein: CASSLVGTGGGPLHF
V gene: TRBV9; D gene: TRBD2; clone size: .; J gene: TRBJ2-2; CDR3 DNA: TGTGCCAGCAGCGTTAGCGGGACCGCCGGGGAGCTGTTTTTT; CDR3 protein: CASSVSGTAGELFF
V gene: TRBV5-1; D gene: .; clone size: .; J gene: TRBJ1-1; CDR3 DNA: TGCGCCAGCAGCGTGAGACCTCCAGGGCTGGGCACTGAAGCTTTCTTT; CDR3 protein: CASSVRPPGLGTEAFF
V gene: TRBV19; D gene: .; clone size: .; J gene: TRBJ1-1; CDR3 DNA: TGTGCCAGTATACGAGACAGGAACACTGAAGCTTTCTTT; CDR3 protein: CASIRDRNTEAFF
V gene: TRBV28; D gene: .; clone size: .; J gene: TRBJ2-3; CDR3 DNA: TGTGCCAGCAGCCCCACCTGGCCAGATACGCAGTATTTT; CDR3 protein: CASSPTWPDTQYF
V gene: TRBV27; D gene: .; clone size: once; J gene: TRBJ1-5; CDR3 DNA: TGTGCCAGCAGTTTGGCAGGTGGAAGCAATCAGCCCCAGCATTTT; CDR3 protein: CASSLAGGSNQPQHF